Each of the 28 T cell receptor beta chains below was sequenced from the same sample in a study of identical twins. MiXCR, run by TCRdb on the 5' RACE reads, gives a single entry per CDR3 protein. The profile shows 400,000 to 550,000 distinct CDR3 sequences, 20% to 30% of them singletons. The data were also submitted as part of a second study, on T cells expressing NK-cell markers.

Sequenced sample: CD4+ T cells sorted from blood. The receptors shown here come from a woman aged 18-29 years in good health.

This clonotype was counted between two and nine times. This chain joins TRBV20-1 and TRBJ2-5; 11 positions agree with TRBD2. V was clipped by 6 bases and J by 6 bases; unmatched bases: 12. Germline V gene lookup returns CDR1 DFQATT and CDR2 SNEGSKA (reference sequence). The CDR3 runs 15 residues. The CDR3 DNA reads TGCAGTGCCGGGCGGGCTAGCGGGGGGCCCAAGACCCAGTACTTC. Amino acid sequence: CSAGRASGGPKTQYF.

This clonotype was detected only a few times. J is TRBJ1-5 and V is TRBV9, with D possibly TRBD1 on 6 matching bases. In germline, CDR1 is SGDLS, CDR2 YYNGEE. With 1 base removed from V and 5 bases from J, the gap between germline ends came to 10 bases. The CDR3 has 14 residues. The CDR3 protein is CASSVRGGDQPQHF. The CDR3 nucleotides are TGTGCCAGCAGCGTACGAGGGGGGGATCAGCCCCAGCATTTT.

A few counts support this clonotype. This chain uses TRBV7-2 with TRBJ2-5; no clear D. The CDR3 contains 13 residues. Between the trimmed V and J ends, which lost 8 bases and 3 bases, there was a span of 13 bases. The germline V gene has CDR1 SGHTA and CDR2 FQGNSA. The CDR3 is CASAWTFEETQYF. The CDR3, as DNA: TGTGCCAGCGCCTGGACGTTCGAAGAGACCCAGTACTTC.

The chain couples TRBV3-1 to TRBJ2-1; D not certain. Germline CDR1 LGHDT, CDR2 YNNKEL (reference sequence). V shed 0 bases and J shed 5 bases, with 8 bases lying between them. The CDR3 has 14 amino acids. The CDR3 region is CASSQDGYDNEQFF. CDR3 DNA sequence: TGTGCCAGCAGCCAAGACGGGTATGACAATGAGCAGTTCTTC.

Only a few counts were recorded for this clonotype. The genes are TRBV9 and TRBJ2-5; 8 bases line up with TRBD1. Germline V gene data show CDR1 as SGDLS and CDR2 as YYNGEE. Trimming at V came to 3 bases and at J to 2 bases, leaving 3 bases not matched to a gene. The CDR3 sequence is 14 residues long. The CDR3 loop reads CASSGWTGQETQYF. DNA for the CDR3: TGTGCCAGCAGCGGATGGACAGGGCAAGAGACCCAGTACTTC.

V is TRBV5-1 and J is TRBJ2-7; perhaps TRBD2 as D (6 bases). This CDR3 is 16 amino acids long. Germline V lookup: CDR1 SGHRS, CDR2 YFSETQ. The V end lost 1 base, the J end lost 3 bases, and 17 bases lay between the germline ends. Written as DNA, the CDR3 is TGCGCCAGCAGCTTGTACTCGGGGGTAGGTTTCTACGAGCAGTACTTC. The encoded protein is CASSLYSGVGFYEQYF.

This clonotype has a handful of counts. The chain employs TRBV6-5 and TRBJ1-6; possibly TRBD1 for D (6 bases). From germline, CDR1 is MNHEY and CDR2 SVGAGI. V lost 0 bases and J lost 9, with 12 bases in between. There are 15 residues in the CDR3. This CDR3 is CASSYSTGSSSPLHF. Here the CDR3 DNA reads TGTGCCAGCAGTTACTCCACAGGGTCTAGTTCACCCCTCCACTTT.

This clonotype was observed a handful of times. V and J are TRBV6-5 and TRBJ2-7, with D hard to call. Trimming stripped 0 bases from V and 3 bases from J, with 9 bases between. Per the germline V gene, CDR1 is MNHEY and CDR2 is SVGAGI. The CDR3 is 14 residues long. CDR3 sequence reads: CASSYSIPGYEQYF. Here the CDR3 DNA reads TGTGCCAGCAGTTACTCGATCCCGGGCTACGAGCAGTACTTC.

This clonotype was seen more than once but under ten times. J is TRBJ2-7 and V is TRBV7-9; D possibly corresponds to TRBD1 (5 bases). CDR1 is SEHNR and CDR2 is FQNEAQ in the germline V gene (reference sequence). The V gene lost 5 bases and the J gene lost 3 bases, with 11 bases spanning the gap. This CDR3 comprises 13 residues. DNA for the CDR3: TGTGCCAGCAGCCGACAGACCATCTACGAGCAGTACTTC. Translation: CASSRQTIYEQYF.

This clonotype appeared a few times. This chain links TRBV18 with TRBJ2-7, with 10 bases that match TRBD2. J gave up 5 bases and V 6 bases, and 13 bases lay outside the gene matches. The germline V gene encodes CDR1 KGHSH and CDR2 LQKENI. The CDR3 is made up of 16 amino acids. CDR3 region: CASSLTSGILGDEQYF. The DNA for the CDR3 is TGTGCCAGCTCCCTCACTAGCGGGATTTTGGGGGACGAGCAGTACTTC.

This clonotype has only a few counts. The V gene is TRBV9, the J gene TRBJ2-4; D is undetermined. Trimming removed 3 bases at V and 3 bases at J, with 13 bases between. Germline assignment: CDR1 SGDLS and CDR2 YYNGEE. The CDR3 is 15 amino acids. The DNA of the CDR3 is TGTGCCAGCAGCGCACGACCAGGATTCAAAAACATTCAGTACTTC. Translation: CASSARPGFKNIQYF.

This chain uses TRBV6-1 with TRBJ2-7; 12 positions match TRBD2. With 9 bases clipped from V and 3 bases from J, the junction kept 12 bases outside the gene matches. From germline, CDR1 is MNHNS and CDR2 SASEGT. The CDR3 sequence is 16 residues long. The CDR3 loop is CASSRRLAGDGYEQYF. CDR3 DNA: TGTGCCAGTTCCCGGAGACTAGCGGGAGACGGCTACGAGCAGTACTTC.

This chain connects TRBV6-6 to TRBJ2-7; the D call may be TRBD1 or TRBD2 (5 bases each). The V end lost 3 bases, the J end lost 6 bases, and 9 bases lay between the germline ends. Germline assignment: CDR1 MNHNY and CDR2 SVGAGI (reference sequence). CDR3 length equals 12 residues. The CDR3 spells CASSYGGAEQYF. CDR3 sequence (DNA): TGTGCCAGCAGTTATGGGGGAGCCGAGCAGTACTTC.

V and J are TRBV12-3 or TRBV12-4 and TRBJ2-5, with D perhaps matching TRBD2 (7 bases). Trimming cost V 6 bases and J 5 bases, with 19 bases left between them. CDR3 length equals 15 residues. The CDR3 reads CASRRWGGRGETQYF. The CDR3 DNA sequence: TGTGCCAGCAGAAGATGGGGGGGCCGGGGTGAGACCCAGTACTTC.

This clonotype was observed a few times. The chain uses TRBV6-1 and TRBJ1-6; no definite D call. The V gene lost 8 bases and the J gene lost 0 bases, with 11 bases spanning the gap. Germline V lookup: CDR1 MNHNS, CDR2 SASEGT. The CDR3 has 15 residues. The CDR3 region has the DNA TGTGCCAGCCGACGCCAGAGCTCCTATAATTCACCCCTCCACTTT. This gives the protein CASRRQSSYNSPLHF.

The table lists this clonotype with a few counts. The rearrangement joins TRBV11-3 to TRBJ1-2; TRBD1 is a possible D gene (6 bases). V lost 6 bases, J lost 7 bases, and 15 bases lay in between. Germline V CDR1 and CDR2: SGHNT, YENEEA. There are 13 residues in the CDR3. The CDR3 reads CASRPQGSGGYTF. The DNA of the CDR3 is TGTGCCAGCAGACCCCAGGGGTCGGGTGGCTACACCTTC.

This clonotype was found a few times. V usage is TRBV3-1 and J usage is TRBJ1-1; 8 bases match TRBD1. The V gene's germline CDR1 is LGHDT and CDR2 YNNKEL (reference sequence). V gave up 4 bases and J gave up 5 bases; unmatched junction bases: 3. The CDR3 covers 13 residues. The CDR3 sequence is CASSRTGWTEAFF. In nucleotides, the CDR3 is TGTGCCAGCAGCCGGACAGGGTGGACTGAAGCTTTCTTT.

The V gene is TRBV20-1, the J gene TRBJ2-7; D possibly corresponds to TRBD2 (6 bases). Germline-derived CDR1 and CDR2 are DFQATT and SNEGSKA (reference sequence). The V end lost 0 bases, the J end lost 6 bases, and 21 bases lay between the germline ends. The CDR3 runs 16 residues. CDR3 coding DNA: TGCAGTGCTAGAGATCACCAGCGGGCCTCAGTGGCCGAGCAGTACTTC. It encodes CSARDHQRASVAEQYF.

The chain's CDR3 is CASSLAPSGGTDTQYF. In DNA, the CDR3 is TGTGCCAGCAGCTTAGCGCCTAGCGGGGGCACAGATACGCAGTATTTT. V and J are TRBV7-9 and TRBJ2-3; TRBD2 agrees at 9 bases. The CDR3 covers 16 residues. V shed 0 bases and J 1 base; nucleotides not matched to a gene: 2. Germline assignment: CDR1 SEHNR and CDR2 FQNEAQ (reference sequence).

The table lists this clonotype with a count of one. The genes are TRBV7-8 and TRBJ2-1; 8 bases fit TRBD2. CDR1 and CDR2 from the germline V gene are SGHVS and FQNEAQ. This CDR3 contains 18 residues. The junction had 8 bases not matched to a gene; V was cut back by 0 bases and J by 1 base. The CDR3 DNA reads TGTGCCAGCAGCTTAGCGAGGGCGGGGGGTAGGTCCTACAATGAGCAGTTCTTC. Translating gives CASSLARAGGRSYNEQFF.

The chain has TRBV20-1 and TRBJ2-5; TRBD1 agrees at 8 bases. Germline loops: CDR1 DFQATT, CDR2 SNEGSKA (reference sequence). The V and J ends lost 0 bases and 5 bases, in that order; junction bases with no gene match: 2. The CDR3 runs to 13 residues. For the CDR3, the DNA is TGCAGTGCTAGAGACAGGGGGCTTGAGACCCAGTACTTC. It yields the protein CSARDRGLETQYF.

This clonotype was seen repeatedly, ten times or more. J is TRBJ2-7 and V is TRBV24-1; no clear D. Trimming stripped 2 bases from V and 0 bases from J, with 13 bases between. The CDR3 length is 16 residues. Germline CDR1 reads KGHDR; CDR2 reads SFDVKD. The CDR3 loop reads CATSDSTGSLSYEQYF. CDR3 bases: TGTGCCACCAGTGATTCCACGGGCAGCCTCTCCTACGAGCAGTACTTC.

V and J are TRBV12-3 or TRBV12-4 and TRBJ2-7, with D hard to call. This CDR3 region has 16 residues. The V end lost 4 bases, the J end lost 0 bases, and 16 bases lay between the germline ends. CDR3 DNA: TGTGCCAGCAGTTCCCGCGGCGGTTCCAACTCCTACGAGCAGTACTTC. Encoded protein: CASSSRGGSNSYEQYF.

V gene TRBV3-1 combines with J gene TRBJ2-5; D is perhaps TRBD2 (5 bases). Germline loops: CDR1 LGHDT, CDR2 YNNKEL (reference sequence). The V gene lost 0 bases and the J gene lost 2 bases, with 10 bases spanning the gap. This CDR3 contains 15 residues. In nucleotides, the CDR3 is TGTGCCAGCAGCCAAGAAGTTTGGAGGCAAGAGACCCAGTACTTC. Residues: CASSQEVWRQETQYF.

This chain uses TRBV20-1 with TRBJ2-4; D unclear. V was shortened by 6 bases and J by 2 bases, with 11 bases between the two germline ends. The CDR3 is 13 residues long. From germline, CDR1 is DFQATT and CDR2 SNEGSKA (reference sequence). CDR3 in amino acids: CSAPTVTKNIQYF. The CDR3 coding sequence is TGCAGTGCACCAACAGTAACCAAAAACATTCAGTACTTC.

This chain connects TRBV18 to TRBJ2-2; D is ambiguous. Germline V lookup: CDR1 KGHSH, CDR2 LQKENI. V lost 3 bases and J 7 bases, leaving 9 bases between the germline ends. There are 13 residues in the CDR3. CDR3 bases: TGTGCCAGCTCACCTTTGACAAGCGGGGAGCTGTTTTTT. Translating gives CASSPLTSGELFF.

This rearrangement joins TRBV20-1 to TRBJ2-1, with 8 bases matching TRBD1. CDR3 size: 15 residues. V trimming: 5 bases; J trimming: 0 bases; junction bases outside the gene matches: 6. Germline CDR1 DFQATT, CDR2 SNEGSKA (reference sequence). The CDR3 coding sequence is TGCAGTGCTTCTCAGGGGGCGACCTCCTACAATGAGCAGTTCTTC. It yields the protein CSASQGATSYNEQFF.

This CDR3 reads CAGKRGAHNEQFF. CDR3 sequence (DNA): TGTGCCGGGAAGCGGGGGGCCCACAATGAGCAGTTCTTC. V gene TRBV18 combines with J gene TRBJ2-1, with 9 bases that match TRBD2. The CDR3 totals 13 residues. J was trimmed by 5 bases and V by 11 bases; bases with no gene match: 7. The germline V gene encodes CDR1 KGHSH and CDR2 LQKENI.